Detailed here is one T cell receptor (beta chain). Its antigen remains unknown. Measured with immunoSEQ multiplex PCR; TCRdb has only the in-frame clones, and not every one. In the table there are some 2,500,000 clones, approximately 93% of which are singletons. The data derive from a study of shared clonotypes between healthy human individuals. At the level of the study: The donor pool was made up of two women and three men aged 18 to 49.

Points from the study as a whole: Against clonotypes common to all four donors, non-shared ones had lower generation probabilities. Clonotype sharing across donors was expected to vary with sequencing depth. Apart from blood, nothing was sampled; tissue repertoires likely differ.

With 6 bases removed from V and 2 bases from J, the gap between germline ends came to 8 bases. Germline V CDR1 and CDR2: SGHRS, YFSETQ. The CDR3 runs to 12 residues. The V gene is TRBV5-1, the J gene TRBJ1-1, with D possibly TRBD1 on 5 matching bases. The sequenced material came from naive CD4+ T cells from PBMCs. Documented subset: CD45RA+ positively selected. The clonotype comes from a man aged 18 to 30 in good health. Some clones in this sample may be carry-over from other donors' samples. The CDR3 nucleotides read TGCGCCAGCATCGGGGGTAACACTGAAGCTTTCTTT. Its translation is CASIGGNTEAFF.